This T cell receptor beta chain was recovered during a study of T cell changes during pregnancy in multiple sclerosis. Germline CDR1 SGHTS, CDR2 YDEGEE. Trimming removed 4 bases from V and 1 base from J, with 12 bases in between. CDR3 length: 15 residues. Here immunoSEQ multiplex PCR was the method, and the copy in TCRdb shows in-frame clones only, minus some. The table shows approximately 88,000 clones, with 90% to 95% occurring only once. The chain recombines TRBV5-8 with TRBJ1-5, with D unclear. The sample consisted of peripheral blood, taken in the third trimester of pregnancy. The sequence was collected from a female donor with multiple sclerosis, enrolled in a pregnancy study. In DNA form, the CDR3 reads TGTGCCAGCAGCGAGGTAATGAAGAGCAATCAGCCCCAGCATTTT. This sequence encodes CASSEVMKSNQPQHF.